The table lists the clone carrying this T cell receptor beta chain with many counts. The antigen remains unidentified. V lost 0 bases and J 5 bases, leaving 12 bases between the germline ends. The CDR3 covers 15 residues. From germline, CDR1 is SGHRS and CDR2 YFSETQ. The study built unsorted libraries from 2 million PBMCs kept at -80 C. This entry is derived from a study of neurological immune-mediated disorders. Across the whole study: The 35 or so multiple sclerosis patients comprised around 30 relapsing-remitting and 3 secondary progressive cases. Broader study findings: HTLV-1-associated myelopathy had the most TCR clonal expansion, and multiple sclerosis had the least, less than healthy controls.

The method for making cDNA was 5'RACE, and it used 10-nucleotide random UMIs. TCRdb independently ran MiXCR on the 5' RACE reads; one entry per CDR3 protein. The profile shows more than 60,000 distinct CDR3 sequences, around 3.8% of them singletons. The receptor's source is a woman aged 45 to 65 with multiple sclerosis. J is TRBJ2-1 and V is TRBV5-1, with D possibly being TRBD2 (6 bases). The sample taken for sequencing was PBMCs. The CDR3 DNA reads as TGCGCCAGCAGCTTGGTGCTAGCGCTAAACAATGAGCAGTTCTTC. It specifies CASSLVLALNNEQFF.